The clone carrying this T cell receptor beta chain was observed many times. What it recognizes is unknown. V was clipped by 5 bases and J by 0 bases, with 10 bases between them. CDR1 and CDR2 from the germline V gene are SGHTA and FQGNSA. The CDR3 is made up of 14 amino acids. Via MiXCR, TCRdb re-called the reads, giving one row per CDR3 protein. The repertoire consists of about 14,000 distinct CDR3 sequences, with approximately 22% occurring once and the leading ten covering around 5.8%. The data belong to a study of liver allograft versus peripheral blood T cells. Across the whole study: Within transplanted livers, the T cell receptor repertoires were examined and compared against the repertoires present in the peripheral blood of liver transplant recipients.

Study observations and caveats: Intragraft T cell receptor repertoires of liver allografts were reportedly distinct from those in peripheral blood.

The chain joins TRBV7-2 to TRBJ1-1; D possibly corresponds to TRBD1 (6 bases). The sequence was obtained from a human patient who had a liver transplant. Part of the T cells may come from the graft donor. The CDR3 nucleotides are TGTGCCAGCAGCGGGGGCCTCATGAACACTGAAGCTTTCTTT. Translated: CASSGGLMNTEAFF.